This entry is about one TCR beta chain. This specimen belongs to a study of cytomegalovirus exposure and HLA in healthy donors. The CDR3 loop spans 14 amino acids. Germline CDR1 and CDR2: MNHNS and SASEGT. With 6 bases removed from V and 3 bases from J, the gap between germline ends came to 12 bases. 60 Vbeta and 13 Jbeta primers were used in PCR. Assay used: immunoSEQ multiplex PCR; TCRdb lists only in-frame clones, some missing. The sample holds some 67,000 clones, approximately 75% seen once. Sequencing was performed on PBMCs. The rearrangement joins TRBV6-1 to TRBJ1-5, with D possibly being TRBD1 (5 bases). The origin of this receptor is a man aged 60 to 75 in good health and CMV-seropositive. The CDR3 coding sequence is TGTGCCAGCAGGGTAAAGGGGATCAATCAGCCCCAGCATTTT. It encodes CASRVKGINQPQHF.